This T cell receptor beta chain was documented in a study of regulatory T cells. In regard to this clone: Its antigen is still unknown.

This CDR3 has 15 amino acids. CDR1 and CDR2 (germline): MNHNS, SASEGT. The V segment lost 4 bases and the J segment 3 bases; nucleotides outside the gene matches: 8. All CD3G-deficient patients showed autoimmunity, more severe in two. Patients, 2 to 39 years old, had expanded memory T-cell proportions. Regulatory (CD25-high CD127-low) and conventional (CD25-low CD127-high) CD4+ T cells were sorted separately. Amplification used 52 TRBV primers and 13 TRBJ primers. Repertoires were generated with immunoSEQ multiplex PCR, while TCRdb's copy carries only in-frame clones and drops some. The table shows about 35,000 clones, with roughly 90% occurring only once. The study, taken as a whole, reports: Patient repertoires had restricted TRB V-J pairs and skewed V and J usage, most in Tregs. In CD3G-deficient patients, conventional CD4+ T cells were enriched for hydrophobic CDR3 residues at positions 6 and 7.

The receptor was isolated from a person under 35 with CD3G deficiency. Sequenced sample: conventional CD4+ T cells sorted from blood. The chain is built from TRBV6-1 and TRBJ2-7; 8 nucleotides line up with TRBD2. The CDR3 loop is CASSGPTSGNYEQYF. For the CDR3, the DNA is TGTGCCAGCAGTGGACCCACTAGCGGAAACTACGAGCAGTACTTC.